The clone carrying this T cell receptor beta chain was observed a handful of times. These data are taken from a study of T cells after yellow fever vaccination. Losses at the gene ends were 5 bases for V and 12 bases for J; bases not matched to a gene: 6. The CDR3 has 12 residues. Germline-derived CDR1 and CDR2 are SEHNR and FQNEAQ (reference sequence). TCRdb re-derived calls from the 5' RACE reads in MiXCR, one entry per CDR3 protein. Of over 70,000 distinct CDR3 sequences listed, approximately 7.5% were seen once; the top ten hold 41%. The sequence was collected from a man aged 25-40 years who received the YFV17D yellow fever vaccine. The V call is TRBV7-9, the J call TRBJ2-1; TRBD1 matches 8 bases. The source was CD8+ T cells sorted from PBMCs, collected on the day of the yellow fever booster vaccination. For the CDR3, the DNA is TGTGCCAGCAGCGTAACAGGGGGTGGGCAGTTCTTC. It yields the protein CASSVTGGGQFF.